A selection of T cell receptor beta chains follows, all from one sample in a study of regulatory T cells in long-lasting Graves disease. TCRdb re-analysed the multiplex PCR reads in MiXCR, keeping a single row per CDR3 protein. The table includes some 250,000 distinct CDR3 sequences, roughly 18% detected once. The specimen was peripheral blood mononuclear cells (PBMCs), collected at new diagnosis, from a patient treated with antithyroid drugs. These receptors were taken from a female donor with Graves disease. The CDR3 runs from the conserved cysteine through the conserved F or W. A D gene is named only where the DNA matches it firmly. Clone size is stated in some rows and not others, as once, few, many or a class when expanded.

cdr3_aa cdr3_nt v_call d_call clone_size j_call
CAISESGTGREAFF TGTGCCATCAGTGAGTCAGGGACAGGGCGGGAAGCTTTCTTT TRBV10-3 TRBD1 many TRBJ1-1
CASSLEEMGLAGSYEQYF TGTGCCAGCAGCTTAGAAGAGATGGGACTAGCGGGGTCCTACGAGCAGTACTTC TRBV7-2 TRBD2 . TRBJ2-7
CASSEAKARGYTF TGTGCCAGCAGTGAAGCGAAGGCCCGGGGCTACACCTTC TRBV6-1 . many TRBJ1-2
CASSLGLAGVSEQYF TGTGCCAGCAGTTTGGGACTAGCGGGAGTATCCGAGCAGTACTTC TRBV12-3/TRBV12-4 TRBD2 many TRBJ2-7
CASRERDPVSVDTQYF TGTGCCAGCAGGGAGCGGGACCCGGTTTCTGTAGATACGCAGTATTTT TRBV27 TRBD2 many TRBJ2-3
CAWGGTRLAKNIQYF TGTGCCTGGGGGGGGACACGACTAGCCAAAAACATTCAGTACTTC TRBV30 . many TRBJ2-4
CATSRGGLRDADYEQYF TGTGCCACCAGCAGAGGGGGGCTCCGGGACGCCGACTACGAGCAGTACTTC TRBV15 . . TRBJ2-7
CASSLRQRSITRIQYF TGCGCCAGCAGCCTCCGCCAGCGGTCCATCACTCGCATTCAGTACTTC TRBV4-3 . few TRBJ2-4
CASSPAGLAGEQYF TGCGCCAGCAGCCCCGCGGGACTAGCGGGCGAGCAGTACTTC TRBV5-1 TRBD2 . TRBJ2-7
CASSQVGWNNIEDSYEQYF TGCGCCAGCAGCCAAGTAGGTTGGAATAACATAGAGGATTCCTACGAGCAGTACTTC TRBV4-1 . many TRBJ2-7
CSAVLGGATSGELFF TGCAGCGCTGTATTGGGGGGCGCAACGTCCGGGGAGCTGTTTTTT TRBV29-1 . . TRBJ2-2
CATSEPSGRAANEQFF TGTGCCACCAGTGAACCTAGCGGGAGGGCAGCCAATGAGCAGTTCTTC TRBV24-1 TRBD2 . TRBJ2-1
CASSPRGEGHEQYF TGTGCCAGCTCACCACGGGGAGAGGGCCACGAGCAGTACTTC TRBV18 . many TRBJ2-7
CASSPPGAGTDSYEQYF TGTGCCAGCTCACCACCGGGCGCTGGGACAGACTCCTACGAGCAGTACTTC TRBV18 TRBD1 many TRBJ2-7
CASSQETRASGNTIYF TGTGCCAGCAGCCAAGAAACCAGGGCCTCTGGAAACACCATATATTTT TRBV4-2 . . TRBJ1-3
CASSFRGQYEQYF TGTGCCAGCAGTTTCCGGGGGCAGTACGAGCAGTACTTC TRBV28 . many TRBJ2-7
CASSVQGRGQPQHF TGTGCCAGCAGTGTACAGGGAAGAGGACAGCCCCAGCATTTT TRBV28 . many TRBJ1-5
CATSSIVGLDTQYF TGTGCCACCAGCTCCATTGTGGGCCTTGATACGCAGTATTTT TRBV15 . many TRBJ2-3
CASSQARRTGELFF TGTGCCAGCAGCCAAGCTAGGAGGACCGGGGAGCTGTTTTTT TRBV14 . many TRBJ2-2
CASSQDTASGRRGNEQFF TGTGCCAGCAGCCAAGATACCGCTAGCGGGAGGAGGGGCAATGAGCAGTTCTTC TRBV4-2 TRBD2 . TRBJ2-1
CASSYRTRDEQYF TGTGCCAGCAGTTACCGGACCAGAGACGAGCAGTACTTC TRBV6-2/TRBV6-3 . many TRBJ2-7
CASSDRRREGWGNIQYF TGTGCCAGCAGTGACCGTCGGCGGGAGGGCTGGGGGAACATTCAGTACTTC TRBV27 TRBD2 many TRBJ2-4
CASSGPRLSTEAFF TGTGCCAGCAGTGGCCCACGGTTGTCCACTGAAGCTTTCTTT TRBV6-1 . . TRBJ1-1
CASSRGLGTSDRYERYF TGTGCCAGCAGTCGGGGTCTGGGGACTAGCGACAGGTACGAGCGGTACTTC TRBV9 TRBD2 many TRBJ2-7
CASRESGRKHNEQFF TGTGCCAGCAGAGAAAGCGGGAGAAAGCACAATGAGCAGTTCTTC TRBV6-1 TRBD2 many TRBJ2-1
CASSALTSESYNEQFF TGTGCCAGCAGCGCTCTTACTAGCGAATCCTACAATGAGCAGTTCTTC TRBV9 TRBD2 . TRBJ2-1
CASSLARGGDTQYF TGTGCCAGCAGTTTAGCGAGGGGAGGGGATACGCAGTATTTT TRBV12-3/TRBV12-4 TRBD2 many TRBJ2-3
CSARGSGAYEQYF TGCAGTGCTAGGGGTAGCGGGGCCTACGAGCAGTACTTC TRBV20-1 TRBD2 many TRBJ2-7
CASSGLNEQFF TGTGCCAGCAGTGGTTTGAATGAGCAGTTCTTC TRBV2 . once TRBJ2-1
CASSRLAGVPETQYF TGTGCCAGCAGCCGACTAGCGGGAGTTCCGGAGACCCAGTACTTC TRBV7-2 TRBD2 many TRBJ2-5
CASSWRGARDGYTF TGTGCCAGCAGTTGGCGGGGGGCTAGGGATGGCTACACCTTC TRBV28 . . TRBJ1-2
CASSGVREGRHNEQFF TGTGCCAGCAGTGGGGTCCGGGAGGGCCGCCACAATGAGCAGTTCTTC TRBV2 TRBD2 many TRBJ2-1
CASRWTTDHEQYF TGTGCCAGCAGATGGACAACAGACCACGAGCAGTACTTC TRBV6-1 . many TRBJ2-7
CASRTSGGHPSTDTQYF TGTGCCAGCCGAACTAGCGGGGGACACCCTAGCACAGATACGCAGTATTTT TRBV25-1 TRBD2 few TRBJ2-3